This entry lists 25 T cell receptor beta chains sequenced from one sample in a study of PD-1 blockade in classical Hodgkin lymphoma. Every patient relapsed after autologous stem cell transplantation, and brentuximab vedotin exposure varied. The table came from immunoSEQ multiplex PCR; TCRdb's copy has only in-frame clones and leaves some out. The sample lists around 65,000 clones, approximately 90% seen once, with roughly an eighth in the top ten. Sequencing was performed on peripheral blood mononuclear cells (PBMCs), taken at baseline. These receptors all stem from a human donor with classical Hodgkin lymphoma.

The rearrangement joins TRBV7-9 to TRBJ2-1; a weak D match, TRBD2 (7 bases). In germline, CDR1 is SEHNR, CDR2 FQNEAQ (reference sequence). Trimming cost V 1 base and J 6 bases, with 16 bases left between them. This CDR3 region has 16 residues. The CDR3 DNA reads as TGTGCCAGCAGCTTAGACGTGGGGGGGCTCCCCAATGAGCAGTTCTTC. Translating it yields CASSLDVGGLPNEQFF.

The chain employs TRBV11-2 and TRBJ2-7, with D maybe TRBD2 (6 bases). Per germline, CDR1 SGHAT and CDR2 FQNNGV. The CDR3 sequence is 14 residues long. V shed 3 bases and J shed 2 bases, with 11 bases lying between them. The CDR3 nucleotides are TGTGCCAGCAGCTTGGAGGGGACGGCCTACGAGCAGTACTTC. It codes for CASSLEGTAYEQYF.

CDR3 in amino acids: CASSFPLWGDGDTQYF. The CDR3 nucleotides read TGTGCCAGCAGTTTCCCCTTATGGGGGGACGGGGATACGCAGTATTTT. This chain joins TRBV12-1 and TRBJ2-3; the D call in the table, TRBD2, was not verified against the DNA. TRBV12-1 is given as a pseudogene. The CDR3 is 16 residues long.

A single count supports this clone. Its ends do not fully match the called genes, so a read error is possible. The V and J genes are TRBV7-9 and TRBJ1-1, with D perhaps matching TRBD1 (5 bases). This CDR3 comprises 15 residues. Per germline, CDR1 SEHNR and CDR2 FQNEAQ (reference sequence). The CDR3 loop reads CASSPPGGGNAEAFF. For the CDR3, the DNA is TGTGCCAGCAGCCCACCGGGTGGGGGGAACGCTGAAGCTTTCTTT.

V and J are TRBV6-5 and TRBJ1-3; possibly TRBD1 for D (5 bases). Trimming stripped 5 bases from V and 4 bases from J, with 12 bases between. Germline V gives CDR1 MNHEY, CDR2 SVGAGI. There are 14 residues in the CDR3. CDR3 DNA sequence: TGTGCCAGCAGTCCAGGGAGTTCAGGAAACACCATATATTTT. Translation: CASSPGSSGNTIYF.

This clone was seen once. The chain joins TRBV19 to TRBJ1-5; D remains unclear. The germline CDR1 and CDR2 sequences are LNHDA and SQIVND (reference sequence). This CDR3 has 13 amino acids. V lost 0 bases, J lost 9 bases, and 9 bases lay in between. CDR3 amino acids: CASSIDREVPQHF. DNA of the CDR3: TGTGCCAGTAGTATAGATCGGGAGGTGCCCCAGCATTTT.

This chain connects TRBV10-1 to TRBJ2-5, with D unresolved. The CDR3 has 11 amino acids. Trimming took 4 bases from V and 5 from J, leaving 5 bases between them. Per germline, CDR1 WNHNN and CDR2 SYGVQD (reference sequence). The CDR3 is CASSGEETQYF. The DNA of the CDR3 is TGCGCCAGCAGTGGTGAGGAGACCCAGTACTTC.

The CDR3 loop reads CASTYNIGAQETQYF. The CDR3 DNA reads as TGCGCCAGCACCTACAATATAGGGGCCCAAGAGACCCAGTACTTC. This rearrangement joins TRBV4-3 to TRBJ2-5; tentatively, D is TRBD1 (5 bases). The CDR3 covers 15 residues. The ends were cut back, 7 bases at V and 1 base at J, with 16 bases in the middle. Germline V lookup: CDR1 LGHNA, CDR2 YSLEER.

V gene TRBV5-4 combines with J gene TRBJ2-2, with D possibly being TRBD1 (6 bases). CDR3 size: 16 residues. Germline V gene lookup returns CDR1 SGHNT and CDR2 YYREEE (reference sequence). Trimming took 4 bases from V and 3 from J, leaving 16 bases between them. DNA of the CDR3: TGTGCCAGCAGCCCCCCCGGCAGGGGAGACACCGGGGAGCTGTTTTTT. This gives the protein CASSPPGRGDTGELFF.

V is TRBV2 and J is TRBJ2-2, with 7 bases that match TRBD1. This CDR3 region has 14 residues. Germline CDR1 SNHLY, CDR2 FYNNEI. J gave up 6 bases and V 6 bases, and 7 bases lay outside the gene matches. CDR3 protein: CASRLEGAAGELFF. CDR3 bases: TGTGCCAGCAGGCTTGAGGGGGCGGCCGGGGAGCTGTTTTTT.

This clone is a singleton in its sample. The rearrangement joins TRBV6-5 to TRBJ1-2; possibly TRBD1 for D (5 bases). The germline CDR1 and CDR2 sequences are MNHEY and SVGAGI. The V end was cut by 5 bases, the J end by 8 bases, with 15 bases between. CDR3 size: 13 residues. CDR3 sequence: CASSLGPWGGYTF. The CDR3 DNA follows: TGTGCCAGCAGTCTCGGGCCCTGGGGGGGCTACACCTTC.

The chain couples TRBV4-2 to TRBJ1-4, with a tentative D call TRBD1 (6 bases). There are 16 residues in the CDR3. The V gene lost 1 base and the J gene lost 4 bases, with 13 bases spanning the gap. CDR1 LGHNA and CDR2 YNFKEQ come from the germline V gene. The CDR3 nucleotides read TGTGCCAGCAGCCAAGTCGATACAGGGAATAATGAAAAACTGTTTTTT. It codes for CASSQVDTGNNEKLFF.

This chain connects TRBV6-5 to TRBJ2-2, with 9 bases lining up with TRBD1. The V gene end was trimmed by 6 bases and the J gene end by 7 bases; junction bases not matched to a gene: 6. The CDR3 contains 14 residues. From germline, CDR1 is MNHEY and CDR2 SVGAGI. The CDR3 DNA follows: TGTGCCAGCAGCCGGACAGGGGAGGGCGGGGAGCTGTTTTTT. It yields the protein CASSRTGEGGELFF.

The count of this clone is one. The chain links TRBV19 to TRBJ1-5, with D possibly TRBD1 on 5 matching bases. CDR3 length: 17 residues. Trimming pared 1 base from V and 5 bases from J, leaving 18 bases between. Germline assignment: CDR1 LNHDA and CDR2 SQIVND (reference sequence). Here the CDR3 DNA reads TGTGCCAGTAGTATAGTAATCGGGCAGGGAGAGTATCAGCCCCAGCATTTT. This encodes CASSIVIGQGEYQPQHF.

This clone was seen more than once but under ten times. V usage is TRBV10-3 and J usage is TRBJ2-3, with D possibly matching TRBD2 (6 bases). Germline values: CDR1 ENHRY, CDR2 SYGVKD. The CDR3 sequence is 14 residues long. Trimming cost V 7 bases and J 0 bases, with 11 bases left between them. CDR3: CAITERGSTDTQYF. The DNA for the CDR3 is TGTGCCATCACCGAACGGGGGAGCACAGATACGCAGTATTTT.

J is TRBJ2-3 and V is TRBV11-3, with 9 nucleotides matching TRBD1. The CDR3 runs to 15 residues. Looked up from germline, CDR1 is SGHNT and CDR2 is YENEEA. V lost 5 bases and J lost 3; bases outside the gene matches: 6. In DNA, the CDR3 is TGTGCCAGCAGCCGACACGACAGGGGGACAGATACGCAGTATTTT. Translated: CASSRHDRGTDTQYF.

The chain is built from TRBV5-1 and TRBJ1-1; no clear D gene. V lost 4 bases to trimming and J lost 2 bases, with 12 bases between them. The CDR3 runs to 14 residues. Per the germline V gene, CDR1 is SGHRS and CDR2 is YFSETQ. CDR3 sequence (DNA): TGCGCCAGCAGCCCTTTAAGGAAAAACACTGAAGCTTTCTTT. Amino acids: CASSPLRKNTEAFF.

CDR3: CASSLLGLGNQPQHF. The CDR3 DNA reads as TGTGCCAGCAGTTTACTGGGCTTGGGCAATCAGCCCCAGCATTTT. The chain couples TRBV28 to TRBJ1-5; D gene uncertain. Trimming took 2 bases from V and 2 from J, leaving 10 bases between them. There are 15 residues in the CDR3. Germline V gene lookup returns CDR1 MDHEN and CDR2 SYDVKM. Complete variable domain (other parts from reference TRBV28 and TRBJ1-5): DVKVTQSSRYLVKRTGEKVFLECVQDMDHENMFWYRQDPGLGLRLIYFSYDVKMKEKGDIPEGYSVSREKKERFSLILESASTNQTSMYLCASSLLGLGNQPQHFGDGTRLSIL.

CDR3 region: CASSGTGGPLEKLFF. The CDR3 nucleotides read TGCGCCAGCAGCGGGACAGGGGGGCCGTTAGAAAAACTGTTTTTT. The rearrangement joins TRBV5-1 to TRBJ1-4; 11 bases fit TRBD1. The trim removed 4 bases at V and 8 bases at J, leaving 7 bases unmatched. Germline CDR1 SGHRS, CDR2 YFSETQ. This CDR3 has 15 amino acids.

The rearrangement uses TRBV7-9 and TRBJ1-2; tentative D call: TRBD1 (5 bases). V gave up 5 bases and J gave up 1 base, with 17 bases separating them. The germline CDR1 and CDR2 sequences are SEHNR and FQNEAQ (reference sequence). The CDR3 loop spans 16 amino acids. CDR3: CASSRGTASVNYGYTF. The CDR3 DNA is TGTGCCAGCAGCCGAGGGACCGCCTCTGTTAACTATGGCTACACCTTC.

This chain connects TRBV6-1 to TRBJ1-4; D is possibly TRBD1 (6 bases). Deletions cut 8 bases from V and 16 bases from J, with 20 bases between. Germline loops: CDR1 MNHNS, CDR2 SASEGT. CDR3 length equals 12 residues. The CDR3 sequence is CASGDSGHRPFF. CDR3 nucleotide sequence: TGTGCCAGCGGCGACTCGGGACACCGCCCGTTTTTT.

This clone was detected once. The V call is TRBV11-2, the J call TRBJ1-2, with 8 positions matching TRBD1. V lost 1 base, J lost 8 bases, and 6 bases stayed unmatched. CDR3 length equals 14 residues. The V gene's germline CDR1 is SGHAT and CDR2 FQNNGV. CDR3 sequence: CASSLAGTGRGYTF. CDR3 sequence (DNA): TGTGCCAGCAGCTTAGCCGGGACAGGTAGAGGCTACACCTTC. Based on the CDR3 plus reference TRBV11-2 and TRBJ1-2, the full variable domain is EAGVAQSPRYKIIEKRQSVAFWCNPISGHATLYWYQQILGQGPKLLIQFQNNGVVDDSQLPKDRFSAERLKGVDSTLKIQPAKLEDSAVYLCASSLAGTGRGYTFGSGTRLTVV.

This CDR3 is CASSGTGGIYGYTF. The CDR3 DNA reads TGTGCCAGTAGTGGGACAGGGGGGATCTATGGCTACACCTTC. The chain links TRBV6-6 to TRBJ1-2; 11 bases are a match to TRBD1. CDR1 MNHNY and CDR2 SVGAGI come from the germline V gene (reference sequence). There are 14 residues in the CDR3. The V segment lost 9 bases and the J segment 4 bases; nucleotides outside the gene matches: 7.

The CDR3 DNA reads as TGTGCCAGCAGCTACCCCGGTACCTACGAGCAGTACTTC. Translating gives CASSYPGTYEQYF. The genes are TRBV5-4 and TRBJ2-7, with D hard to call. The germline gives CDR1 SGHNT, CDR2 YYREEE (reference sequence). The CDR3 has 13 residues. Trimming took 3 bases from V and 2 from J, leaving 9 bases between them.

The J gene is TRBJ1-4, the V gene TRBV30; TRBD1 matches at 7 bases. Germline CDR1 GTSNPN, CDR2 SVGIG (reference sequence). Losses at the gene ends were 3 bases for V and 7 bases for J; bases not matched to a gene: 2. CDR3 length equals 12 residues. This CDR3 reads CAWSPGGEKLFF. The CDR3, as DNA: TGTGCCTGGAGCCCAGGGGGTGAAAAACTGTTTTTT.